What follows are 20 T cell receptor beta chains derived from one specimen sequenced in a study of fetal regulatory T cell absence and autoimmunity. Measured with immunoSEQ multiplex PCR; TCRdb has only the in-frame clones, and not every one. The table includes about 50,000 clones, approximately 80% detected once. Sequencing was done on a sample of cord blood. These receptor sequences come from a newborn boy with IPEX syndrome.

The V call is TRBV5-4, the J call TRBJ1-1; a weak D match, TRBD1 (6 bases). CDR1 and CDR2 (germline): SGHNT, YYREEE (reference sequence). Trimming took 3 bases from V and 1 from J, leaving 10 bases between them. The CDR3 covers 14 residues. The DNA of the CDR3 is TGTGCCAGCAGCTCCCGGGACAAGAACACTGAAGCTTTCTTT. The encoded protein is CASSSRDKNTEAFF.

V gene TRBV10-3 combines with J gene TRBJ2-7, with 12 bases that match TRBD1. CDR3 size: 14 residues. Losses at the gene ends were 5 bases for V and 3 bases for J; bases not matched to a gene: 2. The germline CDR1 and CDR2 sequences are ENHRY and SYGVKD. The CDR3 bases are TGTGCCATCAGTTGGGACAGGGGGCTCTACGAGCAGTACTTC. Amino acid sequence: CAISWDRGLYEQYF.

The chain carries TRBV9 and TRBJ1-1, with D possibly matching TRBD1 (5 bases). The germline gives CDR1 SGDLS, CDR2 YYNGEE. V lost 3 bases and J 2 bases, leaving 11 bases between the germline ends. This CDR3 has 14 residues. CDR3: CASSGTGDNTEAFF. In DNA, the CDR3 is TGTGCCAGCAGCGGAACGGGGGATAACACTGAAGCTTTCTTT.

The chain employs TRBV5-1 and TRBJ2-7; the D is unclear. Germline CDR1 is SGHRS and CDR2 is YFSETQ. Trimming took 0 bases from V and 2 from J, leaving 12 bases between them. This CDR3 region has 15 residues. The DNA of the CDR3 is TGCGCCAGCAGCTTGGCCGACCCTTACACCTACGAGCAGTACTTC. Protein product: CASSLADPYTYEQYF.

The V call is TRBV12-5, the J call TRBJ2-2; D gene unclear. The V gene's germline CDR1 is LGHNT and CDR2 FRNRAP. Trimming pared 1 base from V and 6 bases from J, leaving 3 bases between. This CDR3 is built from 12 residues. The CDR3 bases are TGTGCTAGTGGTTTGGGGCCCGGGGAGCTGTTTTTT. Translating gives CASGLGPGELFF.

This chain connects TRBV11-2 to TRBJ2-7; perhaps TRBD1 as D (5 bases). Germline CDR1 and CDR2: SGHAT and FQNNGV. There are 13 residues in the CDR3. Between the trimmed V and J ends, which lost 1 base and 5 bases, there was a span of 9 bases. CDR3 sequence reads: CASSLGAGNEQYF. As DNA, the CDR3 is TGTGCCAGCAGCTTAGGGGCAGGGAACGAGCAGTACTTC.

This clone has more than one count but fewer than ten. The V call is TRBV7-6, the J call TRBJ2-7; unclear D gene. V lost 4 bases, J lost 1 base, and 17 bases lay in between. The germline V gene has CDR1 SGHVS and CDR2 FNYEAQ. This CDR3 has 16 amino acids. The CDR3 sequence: CASSSDGRRVSYEQYF. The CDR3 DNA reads TGTGCCAGCAGCTCCGATGGTAGAAGGGTTTCCTACGAGCAGTACTTC.

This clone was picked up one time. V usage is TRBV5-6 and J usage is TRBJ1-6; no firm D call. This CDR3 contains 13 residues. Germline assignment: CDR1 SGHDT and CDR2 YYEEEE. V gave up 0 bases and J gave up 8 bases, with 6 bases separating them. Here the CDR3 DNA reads TGTGCCAGCAGCTTGGCGGGATATTCACCCCTCCACTTT. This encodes CASSLAGYSPLHF.

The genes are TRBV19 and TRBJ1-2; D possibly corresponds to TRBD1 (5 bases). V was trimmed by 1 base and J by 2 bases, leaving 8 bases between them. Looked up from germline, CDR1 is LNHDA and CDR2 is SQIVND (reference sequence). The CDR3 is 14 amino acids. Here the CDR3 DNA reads TGTGCCAGTAGTATAGTAGGGACCAACTATGGCTACACCTTC. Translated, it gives CASSIVGTNYGYTF.

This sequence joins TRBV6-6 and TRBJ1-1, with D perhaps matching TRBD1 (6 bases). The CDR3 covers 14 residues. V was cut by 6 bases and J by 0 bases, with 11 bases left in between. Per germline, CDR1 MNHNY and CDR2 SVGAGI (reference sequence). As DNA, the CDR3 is TGTGCCAGCAGATTACAGGGTTTGAACACTGAAGCTTTCTTT. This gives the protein CASRLQGLNTEAFF.

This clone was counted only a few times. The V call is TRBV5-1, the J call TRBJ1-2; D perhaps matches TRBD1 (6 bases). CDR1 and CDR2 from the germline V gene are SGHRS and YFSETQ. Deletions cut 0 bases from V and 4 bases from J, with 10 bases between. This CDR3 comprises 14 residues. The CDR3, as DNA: TGCGCCAGCAGCTTGGGACAGGCGACCTATGGCTACACCTTC. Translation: CASSLGQATYGYTF. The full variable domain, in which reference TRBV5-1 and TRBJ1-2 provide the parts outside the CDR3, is KAGVTQTPRYLIKTRGQQVTLSCSPISGHRSVSWYQQTPGQGLQFLFEYFSETQRNKGNFPGRFSGRQFSNSRSEMNVSTLELGDSALYLCASSLGQATYGYTFGSGTRLTVV.

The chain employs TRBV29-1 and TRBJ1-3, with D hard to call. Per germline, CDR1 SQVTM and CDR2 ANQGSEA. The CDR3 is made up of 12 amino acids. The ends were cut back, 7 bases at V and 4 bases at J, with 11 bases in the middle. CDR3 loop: CSAPGRGNTIYF. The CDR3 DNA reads TGCAGCGCCCCGGGCCGGGGAAACACCATATATTTT.

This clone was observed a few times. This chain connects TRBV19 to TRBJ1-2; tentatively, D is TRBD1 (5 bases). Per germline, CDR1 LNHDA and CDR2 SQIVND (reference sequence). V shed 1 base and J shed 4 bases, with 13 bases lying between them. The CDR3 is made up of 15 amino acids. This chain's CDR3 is CASSIGDGSFYGYTF. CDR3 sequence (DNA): TGTGCCAGTAGTATAGGGGACGGTTCCTTCTATGGCTACACCTTC.

The CDR3 DNA reads as TGTGCCAGCAGTCTTTGGGGGGCCGGGGAGCTGTTTTTT. Its protein is CASSLWGAGELFF. V is TRBV6-6 and J is TRBJ2-2, with D possibly being TRBD2 (6 bases). V was pared by 5 bases and J by 6 bases, with 10 bases between. Looked up from germline, CDR1 is MNHNY and CDR2 is SVGAGI (reference sequence). This CDR3 spans 13 amino acids.

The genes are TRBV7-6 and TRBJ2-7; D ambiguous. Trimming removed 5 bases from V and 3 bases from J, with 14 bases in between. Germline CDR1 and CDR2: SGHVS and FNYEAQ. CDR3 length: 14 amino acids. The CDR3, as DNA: TGTGCCAGCAGCGCGGACCCCTCCCACTACGAGCAGTACTTC. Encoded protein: CASSADPSHYEQYF.

Here the CDR3 DNA reads TGTGCCAGCAGCTTAGGCGGGCGAGGGTACCAAGAGACCCAGTACTTC. Its translation is CASSLGGRGYQETQYF. The V gene is TRBV11-2, the J gene TRBJ2-5, with D perhaps TRBD2 (5 bases). CDR1 is SGHAT and CDR2 is FQNNGV in the germline V gene. The germline V and J ends were trimmed by 1 base and 0 bases, with 12 bases remaining between them. The CDR3 contains 16 residues. The complete variable domain, with remaining parts taken from reference TRBV11-2 and TRBJ2-5, reads EAGVAQSPRYKIIEKRQSVAFWCNPISGHATLYWYQQILGQGPKLLIQFQNNGVVDDSQLPKDRFSAERLKGVDSTLKIQPAKLEDSAVYLCASSLGGRGYQETQYFGPGTRLLVL.

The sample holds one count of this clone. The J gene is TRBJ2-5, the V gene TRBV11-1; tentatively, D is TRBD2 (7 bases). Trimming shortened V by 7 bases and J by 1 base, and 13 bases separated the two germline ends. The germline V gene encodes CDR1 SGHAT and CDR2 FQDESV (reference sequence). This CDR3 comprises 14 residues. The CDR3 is CASTPGGPQETQYF. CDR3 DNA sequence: TGTGCCAGCACCCCCGGGGGGCCCCAAGAGACCCAGTACTTC.

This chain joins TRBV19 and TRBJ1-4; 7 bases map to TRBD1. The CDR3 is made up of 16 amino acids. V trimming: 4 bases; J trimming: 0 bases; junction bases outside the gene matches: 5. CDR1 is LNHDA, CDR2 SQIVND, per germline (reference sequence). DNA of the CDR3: TGTGCCAGTAGTACGGACAGGTCTCCAACTAATGAAAAACTGTTTTTT. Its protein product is CASSTDRSPTNEKLFF.

The CDR3 nucleotides read TGTGCCAGTAGTTCCCCAGAGCGGGAGGGCCACGCCTACGAGCAGTACTTC. Its translation is CASSSPEREGHAYEQYF. The rearrangement uses TRBV19 and TRBJ2-7; TRBD2 aligns across 10 bases. CDR1 and CDR2 from the germline V gene are LNHDA and SQIVND (reference sequence). The CDR3 has 17 residues. Losses at the gene ends were 5 bases for V and 2 bases for J; bases not matched to a gene: 12.

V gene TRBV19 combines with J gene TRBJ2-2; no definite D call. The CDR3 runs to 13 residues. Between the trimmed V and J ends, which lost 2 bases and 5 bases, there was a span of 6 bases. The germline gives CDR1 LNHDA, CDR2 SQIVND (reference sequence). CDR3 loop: CASSIWSTGELFF. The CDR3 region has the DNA TGTGCCAGTAGTATATGGAGTACCGGGGAGCTGTTTTTT. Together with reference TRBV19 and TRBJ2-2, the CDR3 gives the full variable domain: DGGITQSPKYLFRKEGQNVTLSCEQNLNHDAMYWYRQDPGQGLRLIYYSQIVNDFQKGDIAEGYSVSREKKESFPLTVTSAQKNPTAFYLCASSIWSTGELFFGEGSRLTVL.